The 11 T cell receptor beta chains given below trace back to one sample, sequenced in a study of T cell responses to AZD1222 COVID-19 vaccine. Data came from immunoSEQ multiplex PCR; TCRdb stores just in-frame clones and leaves some out. The sample has some 180,000 clones; around 94% are singletons. This specimen was peripheral blood, taken 28 days after the second AZD1222 dose. The receptor source for this set is an adult who received the AZD1222 COVID-19 vaccine.

The J gene is TRBJ1-1, the V gene TRBV29-1, with D unclear. Germline CDR1 SQVTM, CDR2 ANQGSEA. The CDR3 covers 12 residues. The germline V and J ends were trimmed by 5 bases and 0 bases, with 7 bases remaining between them. The CDR3 loop is CSVSKLNTEAFF. The CDR3 nucleotides are TGCAGCGTTAGCAAATTGAACACTGAAGCTTTCTTT.

The V and J genes are TRBV5-4 and TRBJ2-3, with D possibly being TRBD1 (5 bases). Germline CDR1 and CDR2: SGHNT and YYREEE (reference sequence). The CDR3 has 13 residues. Trimming took off 2 bases at V and 5 bases at J, with 9 bases between the two ends. The DNA of the CDR3 is TGTGCCAGCAGCTTAGCAGGGATAGATACGCAGTATTTT. As protein: CASSLAGIDTQYF.

This clone has only one observation. V is TRBV30 and J is TRBJ1-2; 7 bases are shared with TRBD1. V gave up 4 bases and J gave up 1 base; unmatched junction bases: 0. The germline V gene encodes CDR1 GTSNPN and CDR2 SVGIG (reference sequence). The CDR3 extends over 12 amino acids. In DNA form, the CDR3 reads TGTGCCTGGACAGGGGGTAACTATGGCTACACCTTC. Amino acids: CAWTGGNYGYTF.

The chain employs TRBV29-1 and TRBJ2-1; the match to TRBD2 covers 9 bases. From germline, CDR1 is SQVTM and CDR2 ANQGSEA. V dropped 6 bases and J dropped 10; count of bases not matched to a gene: 16. The CDR3 sequence is 15 residues long. The CDR3 here is CSVHMRGLAIQEQFF. Here the CDR3 DNA reads TGCAGCGTGCATATGAGGGGACTAGCCATCCAGGAGCAGTTCTTC.

The chain couples TRBV10-1 to TRBJ2-1; D is uncertain. Between the trimmed V and J ends, which lost 0 bases and 1 base, there was a span of 4 bases. Germline V gives CDR1 WNHNN, CDR2 SYGVQD (reference sequence). The CDR3 runs to 14 residues. The CDR3: CASSESASYNEQFF. The DNA of the CDR3 is TGCGCCAGCAGTGAGTCGGCATCCTACAATGAGCAGTTCTTC.

The chain joins TRBV19 to TRBJ2-5; D might be TRBD2 (6 bases). Germline V gene sequence: CDR1 LNHDA, CDR2 SQIVND (reference sequence). The CDR3 spans 11 residues. With 6 bases removed from V and 4 bases from J, the gap between germline ends came to 6 bases. CDR3 sequence reads: CASRRGETQYF. The CDR3, as DNA: TGTGCCAGTAGGCGGGGAGAGACCCAGTACTTC.

In its sample, this clone was seen once. This chain links TRBV4-3 with TRBJ2-4; TRBD2 agrees at 11 bases. The germline V gene encodes CDR1 LGHNA and CDR2 YSLEER. The V segment lost 3 bases and the J segment 0 bases; nucleotides outside the gene matches: 10. CDR3 length: 19 amino acids. This chain's CDR3 is CASSQAGTSGNLAKNIQYF. Written as DNA, the CDR3 is TGCGCCAGCAGCCAGGCCGGGACTAGCGGAAATCTAGCCAAAAACATTCAGTACTTC.

V usage is TRBV11-3 and J usage is TRBJ1-1; no clear D gene. CDR1 is SGHNT and CDR2 is YENEEA in the germline V gene. This CDR3 is built from 12 residues. The V gene lost 5 bases and the J gene lost 4 bases, with 8 bases spanning the gap. CDR3 region: CASSKVGTEAFF. The CDR3 DNA reads as TGTGCCAGCAGCAAAGTGGGCACTGAAGCTTTCTTT.

The chain uses TRBV10-1 and TRBJ2-4; D may be TRBD1 or TRBD2 (5 bases each). The V gene lost 8 bases and the J gene lost 0 bases, with 14 bases spanning the gap. The CDR3 is 15 residues long. The V gene's germline CDR1 is WNHNN and CDR2 SYGVQD (reference sequence). This CDR3 is CASLGTARAKNIQYF. CDR3 DNA sequence: TGCGCCAGCCTAGGGACGGCGCGAGCCAAAAACATTCAGTACTTC.

The chain joins TRBV12-3 or TRBV12-4 to TRBJ1-2; no clear D gene. This CDR3 comprises 12 residues. V gave up 6 bases and J gave up 1 base, with 6 bases separating them. The CDR3 nucleotides read TGTGCCAGCAGGTACAGTAACTATGGCTACACCTTC. Translating gives CASRYSNYGYTF.

This clone was counted only a few times. The chain recombines TRBV28 with TRBJ2-1; 7 nucleotides agree with TRBD2. The CDR3 is made up of 16 amino acids. Germline CDR1 MDHEN, CDR2 SYDVKM. V trimming: 1 base; J trimming: 0 bases; junction bases outside the gene matches: 3. As DNA, the CDR3 is TGTGCCAGCAGTTTATTGGGCGGGGGCTCCTACAATGAGCAGTTCTTC. Protein product: CASSLLGGGSYNEQFF.